The 11 T cell receptor beta chains presented below share a single source sample, sequenced in a study of T-cell reconstitution after alpha-beta-depleted transplantation in children. The TCRbeta library incorporated unique molecular identifiers. One entry per CDR3 protein, called by TCRdb with MiXCR from the PCR reads. The table has hundreds of thousands of distinct CDR3 sequences, around 14% seen once. The sample consisted of PBMCs, taken before TCRalphabeta/CD19-depleted stem cell transplant. These receptors were collected from a girl aged 2 to 9 with congenital amegakaryocytic thrombocytopenia, due to receive a stem cell transplant.

This clonotype showed up just a few times. The genes are TRBV7-8 and TRBJ1-1, with no clear D. V lost 5 bases and J 10 bases, leaving 14 bases between the germline ends. Germline CDR1 reads SGHVS; CDR2 reads FQNEAQ. The CDR3 spans 12 residues. CDR3 sequence reads: CASSPGVGSAFF. The CDR3 nucleotides read TGTGCCAGCAGCCCCGGAGTGGGTTCAGCTTTCTTT.

In this sample, this clonotype turned up many times. CDR3 sequence reads: CASSQMTGSHEQYF. The CDR3 DNA is TGTGCCAGCAGCCAAATGACAGGGTCCCACGAGCAGTACTTC. The chain employs TRBV7-6 and TRBJ2-7; TRBD1 matches 7 bases. Germline V gene lookup returns CDR1 SGHVS and CDR2 FNYEAQ. The CDR3 runs to 14 residues. Germline trimming cut 5 bases from V and 5 bases from J; bases unmatched to any gene: 9.

This clonotype was counted only a few times. V and J are TRBV15 and TRBJ2-7; no clear D. The ends were cut back, 6 bases at V and 7 bases at J, with 19 bases in the middle. Germline CDR1 and CDR2: LNHNV and YYDKDF (reference sequence). This CDR3 is built from 14 residues. DNA for the CDR3: TGTGCCACCAGTCCAGAGCGTCGCACCTTAGAGCAGTACTTC. This gives the protein CATSPERRTLEQYF.

This clonotype was detected only a few times. V is TRBV7-9 and J is TRBJ1-2; 9 positions agree with TRBD1. The CDR3 contains 15 residues. Per germline, CDR1 SEHNR and CDR2 FQNEAQ (reference sequence). V lost 8 bases and J lost 3; bases outside the gene matches: 10. The CDR3 DNA reads TGTGCCAGCGCAGCTTACAGGGGGCGCGACTATGGCTACACCTTC. It specifies CASAAYRGRDYGYTF.

The V gene is TRBV25-1, the J gene TRBJ1-2; D unclear. Per germline, CDR1 MGHDK and CDR2 SYGVNS. This CDR3 is 15 amino acids long. Trimming took off 6 bases at V and 4 bases at J, with 18 bases between the two ends. In DNA form, the CDR3 reads TGTGCCAGCAGCTCACAAAAAAGCGGGTCCTATGGCTACACCTTC. It translates to CASSSQKSGSYGYTF.

The sample holds many counts of this clonotype. The chain is built from TRBV20-1 and TRBJ1-3; 7 bases align to TRBD1. The CDR3 sequence is 16 residues long. The V gene's germline CDR1 is DFQATT and CDR2 SNEGSKA (reference sequence). The V and J ends lost 2 bases and 0 bases, in that order; junction bases with no gene match: 7. CDR3 region: CSARSDRPFSGNTIYF. For the CDR3, the DNA is TGCAGTGCTAGATCGGACAGGCCCTTCTCTGGAAACACCATATATTTT.

This clonotype was found many times. The chain has TRBV20-1 and TRBJ2-1; 7 bases line up with TRBD2. The CDR3 totals 15 residues. The germline V gene has CDR1 DFQATT and CDR2 SNEGSKA (reference sequence). J was trimmed by 7 bases and V by 0 bases; bases with no gene match: 9. CDR3 coding DNA: TGCAGTGCTAGAGATTCCCCGGGAGGATCTAATGAGCAGTTCTTC. Its translation is CSARDSPGGSNEQFF.

This clonotype was observed at least ten times. The chain combines TRBV12-3 or TRBV12-4 with TRBJ1-1; D may be TRBD1 (6 bases). The CDR3 is 16 residues long. V shed 7 bases and J shed 4 bases, with 22 bases lying between them. CDR3: CASNPGHIFGSTEAFF. In DNA form, the CDR3 reads TGTGCCAGCAACCCGGGACACATATTCGGTAGCACTGAAGCTTTCTTT.

The chain recombines TRBV6-2 or TRBV6-3 with TRBJ2-3, with a weak D call TRBD2 (5 bases). The CDR3 runs to 14 residues. V was clipped by 6 bases and J by 0 bases, with 10 bases between them. Germline-derived CDR1 and CDR2 are MNHEY and SVGEGT. CDR3 protein: CASRALASTDTQYF. As DNA, the CDR3 is TGTGCCAGCAGGGCCCTAGCTAGCACAGATACGCAGTATTTT.

This clonotype appeared many times. This sequence joins TRBV5-1 and TRBJ2-7; TRBD1 matches at 7 bases. This CDR3 comprises 12 residues. J gave up 5 bases and V 4 bases, and 3 bases lay outside the gene matches. CDR1 is SGHRS, CDR2 YFSETQ, per germline. DNA of the CDR3: TGCGCCAGCAGCAAAGACAGGGACGAGCAGTACTTC. This codes for CASSKDRDEQYF.

The chain is built from TRBV7-9 and TRBJ2-7, with TRBD1 as a possible D gene (6 bases). The V end was cut by 0 bases, the J end by 6 bases, with 9 bases between. There are 13 residues in the CDR3. Per germline, CDR1 SEHNR and CDR2 FQNEAQ (reference sequence). The CDR3 here is CASSLAPRGEQYF. DNA for the CDR3: TGTGCCAGCAGCTTAGCCCCCAGGGGCGAGCAGTACTTC. Variable domain in full (rest from reference TRBV7-9 and TRBJ2-7): DTGVSQNPRHKITKRGQNVTFRCDPISEHNRLYWYRQTLGQGPEFLTYFQNEAQLEKSRLLSDRFSAERPKGSFSTLEIQRTEQGDSAMYLCASSLAPRGEQYFGPGTRLTVT.